A single sample is the source of the 30 T cell receptor beta chains below, sequenced in a study of T-cell reconstitution after alpha-beta-depleted transplantation in children (dated by TCRdb to the mid-2010s). What the treatment or condition label conveys for this sample: allogeneic hematopoietic cell transplantation with graft depleted of TCRalphabeta T cells and CD19 B cells. Library preparation used PCR. The run used an Illumina HiSeq 2500. Molecular barcoding was employed in the preparation of TCR libraries, with unique molecular identifiers being used to normalize TCRbeta repertoire quantification. TCRdb itself trimmed the public reads at Q25 with fastp, ran MiXCR and retained productive beta chains. A single entry per CDR3 protein holds the most common genes and DNA from its merged rows. The sample data list 450,000 to 600,000 distinct CDR3 sequences, and over 9.5% of these were observed just once. The top ten clones comprise 2% to 2.5% of the sample.

This material consisted of PBMCs, taken before TCRalphabeta/CD19-depleted stem cell transplant. These receptors all come from a child aged 2-15 years with inherited bone marrow failure, due to receive a stem cell transplant.

The chain is built from TRBV5-4 and TRBJ2-5, with D perhaps TRBD1 (6 bases). Per germline, CDR1 SGHNT and CDR2 YYREEE (reference sequence). Trimming cost V 4 bases and J 2 bases, with 15 bases left between them. This CDR3 is built from 15 residues. CDR3 nucleotide sequence: TGTGCCAGCAGCCTTAACCAAGGACAGCAAGAGACCCAGTACTTC. It codes for CASSLNQGQQETQYF. Using reference TRBV5-4 and TRBJ2-5 for the parts outside the CDR3, the full variable domain is ETGVTQSPTHLIKTRGQQVTLRCSSQSGHNTVSWYQQALGQGPQFIFQYYREEENGRGNFPPRFSGLQFPNYSSELNVNALELDDSALYLCASSLNQGQQETQYFGPGTRLLVL.

This clonotype was observed at least ten times. V and J are TRBV4-2 and TRBJ1-2; D possibly corresponds to TRBD1 (6 bases). CDR3 size: 17 residues. CDR1 LGHNA and CDR2 YNFKEQ come from the germline V gene. The V gene lost 0 bases and the J gene lost 0 bases, with 14 bases spanning the gap. This chain's CDR3 is CASSQELGGLTNYGYTF. For the CDR3, the DNA is TGTGCCAGCAGCCAAGAGCTCGGGGGCCTTACTAACTATGGCTACACCTTC.

The chain has TRBV19 and TRBJ1-3; no firm D call. V dropped 11 bases and J dropped 4 bases, with 15 bases sitting between them. CDR1 and CDR2 from the germline V gene are LNHDA and SQIVND (reference sequence). The CDR3 consists of 13 residues. The DNA of the CDR3 is TGTGCCGCTAGAACGGACGTCGGAAACACCATATATTTT. It codes for CAARTDVGNTIYF.

This clonotype was counted at least ten times. This chain links TRBV7-2 with TRBJ2-2; TRBD2 matches at 8 bases. The germline V gene encodes CDR1 SGHTA and CDR2 FQGNSA. Germline trimming cut 6 bases from V and 2 bases from J; bases unmatched to any gene: 5. The CDR3 is 15 residues long. Here the CDR3 DNA reads TGTGCCAGCAGACTAAGCGGGAGTAACACCGGGGAGCTGTTTTTT. This translates into CASRLSGSNTGELFF.

This clonotype was seen repeatedly, ten times or more. The genes are TRBV9 and TRBJ2-5, with TRBD1 matching over 8 bases. The CDR3 totals 14 residues. Per the germline V gene, CDR1 is SGDLS and CDR2 is YYNGEE. V dropped 3 bases and J dropped 4; count of bases not matched to a gene: 5. CDR3: CASSGLTGGETQYF. In DNA form, the CDR3 reads TGTGCCAGCAGCGGATTAACAGGGGGAGAGACCCAGTACTTC.

This clonotype has at least ten counts. The chain carries TRBV28 and TRBJ2-7; 9 bases line up with TRBD1. V shed 1 base and J 7 bases; nucleotides not matched to a gene: 2. The CDR3 runs to 13 residues. From germline, CDR1 is MDHEN and CDR2 SYDVKM. The CDR3 nucleotides are TGTGCCAGCAGTTTATACAGGGGGCGAGAGCAGTACTTC. Protein sequence: CASSLYRGREQYF.

Only a few counts were recorded for this clonotype. The chain employs TRBV19 and TRBJ1-1; D is undetermined. Germline loops: CDR1 LNHDA, CDR2 SQIVND (reference sequence). Deletions cut 0 bases from V and 6 bases from J, with 8 bases between. This CDR3 region has 13 residues. CDR3 region: CASSIDFGPEAFF. Written as DNA, the CDR3 is TGTGCCAGTAGTATAGATTTTGGGCCTGAAGCTTTCTTT.

V is TRBV20-1 and J is TRBJ1-1; D possibly corresponds to TRBD1 (5 bases). CDR1 and CDR2 from the germline V gene are DFQATT and SNEGSKA (reference sequence). CDR3 length: 13 amino acids. V was shortened by 3 bases and J by 8 bases, with 16 bases between the two germline ends. DNA of the CDR3: TGCAGTGCTAGGCGCAATTGGGGGATGGAAGCTTTCTTT. Protein sequence: CSARRNWGMEAFF.

There are many counts of this clonotype. The chain links TRBV20-1 to TRBJ2-5; perhaps D is TRBD1 or TRBD2 (5 bases each). V was trimmed by 3 bases and J by 1 base, leaving 6 bases between them. CDR1 and CDR2 from the germline V gene are DFQATT and SNEGSKA (reference sequence). The CDR3 covers 12 residues. In nucleotides, the CDR3 is TGCAGTGCTAGGAGGGGCCAAGAGACCCAGTACTTC. This translates into CSARRGQETQYF.

This clonotype was seen a handful of times. This chain links TRBV5-1 with TRBJ1-6; D is undetermined. Trimming took off 0 bases at V and 13 bases at J, with 14 bases between the two ends. The CDR3 spans 14 residues. In germline, CDR1 is SGHRS, CDR2 YFSETQ. The CDR3 reads CASSLGGAENPLHF. The DNA of the CDR3 is TGCGCCAGCAGCTTGGGCGGAGCAGAGAACCCCCTCCACTTT.

In this sample, this clonotype turned up many times. This sequence joins TRBV4-3 and TRBJ2-5; TRBD2 matches at 7 bases. CDR3 size: 18 residues. With 0 bases clipped from V and 2 bases from J, the junction kept 12 bases outside the gene matches. The germline V gene has CDR1 LGHNA and CDR2 YSLEER. DNA for the CDR3: TGCGCCAGCAGCCAAGATCTGGCGGGAGAGTCCCCACAAGAGACCCAGTACTTC. As protein: CASSQDLAGESPQETQYF.

On this clonotype: A read error may produce the germline difference seen at one junction end. V is TRBV6-1 and J is TRBJ1-6; 7 positions agree with TRBD1. CDR3 length: 15 residues. The germline CDR1 and CDR2 sequences are MNHNS and SASEGT. DNA for the CDR3: TGTGCCAGCAGTGTACACAGGGGTCCGAATTCACCCCTCCGCTTT. This translates into CASSVHRGPNSPLRF.

This clonotype was detected ten times or more. CDR3 sequence: CATQGGGSLSGANVLTF. The CDR3 bases are TGTGCCACCCAGGGAGGGGGCTCACTCTCTGGGGCCAACGTCCTGACTTTC. The J gene is TRBJ2-6, the V gene TRBV28, with D possibly called TRBD1 or TRBD2 (7 bases each). The ends were cut back, 10 bases at V and 0 bases at J, with 19 bases in the middle. Germline V CDR1 and CDR2: MDHEN, SYDVKM. There are 17 residues in the CDR3.

This clonotype has ten or more counts. The chain links TRBV10-3 to TRBJ2-2; tentative D call: TRBD2 (5 bases). V lost 0 bases, J lost 1 base, and 9 bases lay in between. Germline assignment: CDR1 ENHRY and CDR2 SYGVKD. This CDR3 has 16 residues. This CDR3 is CAISESGRENTGELFF. Written as DNA, the CDR3 is TGTGCCATCAGTGAGTCAGGTCGGGAGAACACCGGGGAGCTGTTTTTT.

This clonotype has a count of ten or more. The chain joins TRBV5-8 to TRBJ2-1; 7 nucleotides line up with TRBD2. V was pared by 5 bases and J by 9 bases, with 17 bases of the junction left unmatched. Germline V gene data show CDR1 as SGHTS and CDR2 as YDEGEE. CDR3 length: 16 residues. This CDR3 is CASRPKLARLGGEQFF. DNA for the CDR3: TGTGCCAGCAGACCTAAACTAGCGCGGCTCGGGGGTGAGCAGTTCTTC.

Ten or more counts support this clonotype. The chain has TRBV9 and TRBJ1-3, with D possibly being TRBD1 (6 bases). Germline CDR1 SGDLS, CDR2 YYNGEE. V lost 3 bases and J 5 bases, leaving 9 bases between the germline ends. The CDR3 sequence is 13 residues long. CDR3 loop: CASSARGRNTIYF. CDR3 sequence (DNA): TGTGCCAGCAGCGCCAGGGGACGAAACACCATATATTTT.

Ten or more counts support this clonotype. The rearrangement links TRBV25-1 to TRBJ2-3; 9 bases fit TRBD1. V was pared by 4 bases and J by 2 bases, with 4 bases of the junction left unmatched. The length of the CDR3 is 15 residues. The V gene's germline CDR1 is MGHDK and CDR2 SYGVNS. The CDR3 is CASSGDREDTDTQYF. CDR3 nucleotides: TGTGCCAGCAGTGGGGACAGGGAAGACACAGATACGCAGTATTTT. Complete variable domain (other parts from reference TRBV25-1 and TRBJ2-3): EADIYQTPRYLVIGTGKKITLECSQTMGHDKMYWYQQDPGMELHLIHYSYGVNSTEKGDLSSESTVSRIRTEHFPLTLESARPSHTSQYLCASSGDREDTDTQYFGPGTRLTVL.

This clonotype was recorded at least ten times. This chain links TRBV5-1 with TRBJ1-1, with D uncertain. CDR3 length: 15 amino acids. V lost 0 bases, J lost 1 base, and 10 bases lay in between. Looked up from germline, CDR1 is SGHRS and CDR2 is YFSETQ. The CDR3 loop reads CASSLVPGTNTEAFF. Here the CDR3 DNA reads TGCGCCAGCAGCTTGGTCCCGGGCACGAACACTGAAGCTTTCTTT.

This clonotype was counted at least ten times. The rearrangement joins TRBV30 to TRBJ2-3; 8 nucleotides agree with TRBD1. Trimming at V came to 5 bases and at J to 0 bases, leaving 1 base not matched to a gene. The V gene's germline CDR1 is GTSNPN and CDR2 SVGIG (reference sequence). The CDR3 consists of 13 residues. The CDR3 DNA reads as TGTGCCTGGGGACAGGGAAGCACAGATACGCAGTATTTT. Translation gives CAWGQGSTDTQYF. Filled out from reference TRBV30 and TRBJ2-3, the complete variable domain reads SQTIHQWPATLVQPVGSPLSLECTVEGTSNPNLYWYRQAAGRGLQLLFYSVGIGQISSEVPQNLSASRPQDRQFILSSKKLLLSDSGFYLCAWGQGSTDTQYFGPGTRLTVL.

This clonotype was counted many times. The CDR3, as DNA: TGTGCCAGCAGCCCCTCACAGGGGAGGAACGGGGAGCTGTTTTTT. Protein: CASSPSQGRNGELFF. This rearrangement joins TRBV5-5 to TRBJ2-2, with D possibly matching TRBD1 (7 bases). This CDR3 contains 15 residues. CDR1 is SGHKS, CDR2 YYEKEE, per germline (reference sequence). With 4 bases removed from V and 7 bases from J, the gap between germline ends came to 17 bases.

In this sample, this clonotype turned up many times. The chain joins TRBV20-1 to TRBJ2-7, with a possible D match to TRBD1 (5 bases). This CDR3 contains 13 residues. The germline V and J ends were trimmed by 4 bases and 3 bases, with 13 bases remaining between them. In germline, CDR1 is DFQATT, CDR2 SNEGSKA (reference sequence). The CDR3 DNA reads TGCAGTGCTACCGACAGCCTCGGCTACGAGCAGTACTTC. Amino acid sequence: CSATDSLGYEQYF.

This clonotype was picked up many times. The rearrangement joins TRBV12-3 or TRBV12-4 to TRBJ1-1; 7 bases match TRBD1. With 3 bases clipped from V and 8 bases from J, the junction kept 6 bases outside the gene matches. The CDR3 runs 13 residues. The CDR3 here is CASSFRQGVEAFF. As DNA, the CDR3 is TGTGCCAGCAGTTTCCGCCAGGGGGTCGAAGCTTTCTTT.

This clonotype was observed many times. The chain uses TRBV27 and TRBJ1-1, with D tentatively TRBD1 (6 bases). Trimming shortened V by 7 bases and J by 3 bases, and 12 bases separated the two germline ends. This CDR3 is 13 amino acids long. Germline-derived CDR1 and CDR2 are MNHEY and SMNVEV (reference sequence). CDR3 nucleotides: TGTGCCAGCAAGGGGGGCGCGTACACTGAAGCTTTCTTT. Translated, it gives CASKGGAYTEAFF.

This clonotype was seen only a few times. This rearrangement joins TRBV20-1 to TRBJ2-7; TRBD2 matches 12 bases. CDR3 size: 17 residues. Trimming removed 3 bases from V and 0 bases from J; junction bases left unmatched: 9. The germline gives CDR1 DFQATT, CDR2 SNEGSKA (reference sequence). Here the CDR3 reads CSASKLAGGDPSYEQYF. DNA of the CDR3: TGCAGTGCTAGTAAACTAGCGGGAGGTGACCCCTCCTACGAGCAGTACTTC.

This clonotype has just a few counts. The V and J genes are TRBV30 and TRBJ1-1; D unclear. The CDR3 spans 13 residues. The V end was cut by 5 bases, the J end by 1 base, with 11 bases between. Looked up from germline, CDR1 is GTSNPN and CDR2 is SVGIG (reference sequence). The CDR3 here is CAWEISANTEAFF. As DNA, the CDR3 is TGTGCCTGGGAGATCTCCGCGAACACTGAAGCTTTCTTT.

This clonotype has a count of ten or more. The gene calls are TRBV12-3 or TRBV12-4 and TRBJ1-2; TRBD1 might be the D (5 bases). The germline V and J ends were trimmed by 6 bases and 3 bases, with 11 bases remaining between them. The CDR3 contains 13 residues. CDR3 sequence: CASRPGADYGYTF. The CDR3 DNA follows: TGTGCCAGCAGACCCGGGGCGGACTATGGCTACACCTTC.

This clonotype was found many times. V usage is TRBV27 and J usage is TRBJ2-1; D is unresolved. V shed 7 bases and J shed 4 bases, with 14 bases lying between them. The CDR3 length is 14 residues. The germline CDR1 and CDR2 sequences are MNHEY and SMNVEV (reference sequence). The chain's CDR3 is CASKPRAVYNEQFF. For the CDR3, the DNA is TGTGCCAGCAAACCCCGGGCGGTATACAATGAGCAGTTCTTC.

Many counts were recorded for this clonotype. V gene TRBV15 combines with J gene TRBJ2-7; 9 positions match TRBD2. Germline values: CDR1 LNHNV, CDR2 YYDKDF (reference sequence). The junction had 11 bases not matched to a gene; V was cut back by 1 base and J by 10 bases. This CDR3 contains 15 residues. Written as DNA, the CDR3 is TGTGCCACCAGCAGAGTTAATAGCGGGAGCTTAACCCAGTACTTC. It is translated as CATSRVNSGSLTQYF.

In the case of this clonotype: This may be a read error, as it is one base from a much larger clone. V is TRBV7-8 and J is TRBJ2-7; either TRBD1 or TRBD2 may fit D (5 bases each). The germline V and J ends were trimmed by 3 bases and 3 bases, with 9 bases remaining between them. From germline, CDR1 is SGHVS and CDR2 FQNEAQ. This CDR3 has 13 amino acids. As DNA, the CDR3 is TGTGCCAGCAGCTTCAGGGAGCTCTACGAGCAGTACTTC. Protein: CASSFRELYEQYF.

For this clonotype: A read error may explain this, as a much larger clone is one base away. This rearrangement joins TRBV6-2 or TRBV6-3 to TRBJ2-1; tentatively, D is TRBD2 (6 bases). V shed 7 bases and J shed 3 bases, with 16 bases lying between them. Looked up from germline, CDR1 is MNHEY and CDR2 is SVGEGT. This CDR3 contains 15 residues. Here the CDR3 reads CASTRDGSFYNEQFF. In DNA form, the CDR3 reads TGTGCCAGCACGAGGGACGGGAGCTTCTACAATGAGCAGTTCTTC.